This entry lists 25 T cell receptor beta chains sequenced from one sample in a study of human T cells and chemical hapten exposure. Time point described: patch test 1, 2 weeks after DPC sensitization. Treatment reported: therapeutic diphenylcyclopropenone sensitization with weekly scalp DPC. TCRdb re-called the RACE reads with MiXCR, one entry per CDR3 protein. The sample consists of 150,000 or so distinct CDR3 sequences, about 14% of them appearing once. The source material was whole blood, sampled in connection with sensitization to the hapten diphenylcyclopropenone (DPC). The receptors were gathered from a woman in her twenties or thirties with alopecia areata. Some clones in this sample may be carry-over from other donors' samples.

This clonotype occurred a few times. CDR3 amino acids: CASSPRQGVSEAFF. The CDR3 region has the DNA TGTGCCAGCAGCCCTAGACAGGGGGTTAGCGAAGCTTTCTTT. V usage is TRBV9 and J usage is TRBJ1-1; 9 bases line up with TRBD1. Trimming cost V 4 bases and J 8 bases; bases outside gene matches: 9. CDR1 and CDR2 (germline): SGDLS, YYNGEE. This CDR3 contains 14 residues.

The chain joins TRBV10-3 to TRBJ2-1, with 12 positions matching TRBD1. Germline V gene lookup returns CDR1 ENHRY and CDR2 SYGVKD. There are 18 residues in the CDR3. Trimming at V came to 6 bases and at J to 4 bases, leaving 13 bases not matched to a gene. CDR3 residues: CAIRAGQGAQGPYNEQFF. CDR3 bases: TGTGCCATCAGGGCGGGACAGGGGGCACAAGGACCTTACAATGAGCAGTTCTTC.

In the case of this clonotype: A much larger clone differs by one base, so this may be a read error. The chain recombines TRBV5-1 with TRBJ1-4; a weak D match, TRBD1 (6 bases). Germline V gene sequence: CDR1 SGHRS, CDR2 YFSETQ. This CDR3 comprises 14 residues. The CDR3 sequence: CVSSLQGMQEKLFF. CDR3 sequence (DNA): TGCGTCAGCAGCTTGCAGGGGATGCAGGAAAAACTGTTTTTT.

The chain couples TRBV7-2 to TRBJ2-2; D is uncertain. The CDR3 has 14 amino acids. Looked up from germline, CDR1 is SGHTA and CDR2 is FQGNSA. Trimming shortened V by 0 bases and J by 5 bases, and 7 bases separated the two germline ends. CDR3 in amino acids: CASSLALGTGELFF. The CDR3 DNA follows: TGTGCCAGCAGCTTAGCCCTGGGGACCGGGGAGCTGTTTTTT.

The CDR3 nucleotides read TGTGCCAGCAGCCTCGGACCCACAGATACGCAGTATTTT. It specifies CASSLGPTDTQYF. The chain couples TRBV9 to TRBJ2-3; D not certain. Trimming left V 4 bases short and J 2 bases short, with 8 bases between. Germline CDR1 is SGDLS and CDR2 is YYNGEE. The CDR3 runs to 13 residues.

This clonotype appeared many times. The chain carries TRBV19 and TRBJ2-1; 15 nucleotides agree with TRBD2. The V gene's germline CDR1 is LNHDA and CDR2 SQIVND (reference sequence). The V and J ends lost 5 bases and 7 bases, in that order; junction bases with no gene match: 12. The CDR3 is 18 amino acids. CDR3 nucleotide sequence: TGTGCCAGTAGTTTGGTAAGGCCGGGGACTAGCGGGAGGAATGAGCAGTTCTTC. Translated: CASSLVRPGTSGRNEQFF.

This clonotype turned up a few times. V and J are TRBV19 and TRBJ1-5; D is ambiguous. CDR3 size: 14 residues. Germline V gives CDR1 LNHDA, CDR2 SQIVND (reference sequence). The V end lost 7 bases, the J end lost 3 bases, and 13 bases lay between the germline ends. The CDR3 coding sequence is TGTGCCAGTACGGACTGGAGCCACAATCAGCCCCAGCATTTT. This sequence encodes CASTDWSHNQPQHF.

This clonotype was counted only a few times. The chain combines TRBV28 with TRBJ1-5; possible D gene TRBD1, 6 bases. The V and J ends lost 5 bases and 5 bases respectively, with 7 bases between them. The CDR3 contains 12 residues. Per the germline V gene, CDR1 is MDHEN and CDR2 is SYDVKM. The CDR3 here is CASSGGDQPQHF. The CDR3 DNA reads TGTGCCAGCAGTGGGGGCGATCAGCCCCAGCATTTT.

J is TRBJ1-5 and V is TRBV6-1, with TRBD1 as a possible D gene (5 bases). The CDR3 loop spans 14 amino acids. Trimming took off 3 bases at V and 6 bases at J, with 12 bases between the two ends. CDR1 and CDR2 from the germline V gene are MNHNS and SASEGT. The DNA of the CDR3 is TGTGCCAGCAGTGAGGTAAAGGGGACTCAGCCCCAGCATTTT. Its translation is CASSEVKGTQPQHF.

This clonotype was counted once. The rearrangement joins TRBV28 to TRBJ2-7; tentatively, D is TRBD2 (5 bases). Trimming left V 7 bases short and J 3 bases short, with 16 bases between. The length of the CDR3 is 14 residues. Germline values: CDR1 MDHEN, CDR2 SYDVKM. The CDR3 here is CASIDRRPGYEQYF. CDR3 DNA: TGTGCCAGCATCGACCGGAGGCCCGGCTACGAGCAGTACTTC.

This clonotype was seen many times. The rearrangement joins TRBV29-1 to TRBJ2-7; tentatively, D is TRBD2 (6 bases). Looked up from germline, CDR1 is SQVTM and CDR2 is ANQGSEA. Trimming removed 4 bases from V and 3 bases from J, with 10 bases in between. The CDR3 consists of 12 residues. Written as DNA, the CDR3 is TGCAGCGTTGCCTGGGGGGTCTACGAGCAGTACTTC. Translation: CSVAWGVYEQYF.

The chain combines TRBV5-8 with TRBJ1-2; D remains unclear. The V gene lost 6 bases and the J gene lost 13 bases, with 19 bases spanning the gap. The germline gives CDR1 SGHTS, CDR2 YDEGEE. The CDR3 totals 12 residues. CDR3 in DNA: TGTGCCAGCAAAGCTTCAGTTGGGCCTTGCACCTTC. Translated, it gives CASKASVGPCTF. The full variable domain, rest sourced from reference TRBV5-8 and TRBJ1-2, is EAGVTQSPTHLIKTRGQQATLRCSPISGHTSVYWYQQALGLGLQFLLWYDEGEERNRGNFPPRFSGRQFPNYSSELNVNALELEDSALYLCASKASVGPCTFGSGTRLTVV.

The chain joins TRBV5-6 to TRBJ2-7; D call uncertain. Trimming shortened V by 1 base and J by 3 bases, and 11 bases separated the two germline ends. Germline CDR1 reads SGHDT; CDR2 reads YYEEEE. The CDR3 has 14 residues. CDR3 region: CASSLTGRDYEQYF. The CDR3 nucleotides are TGTGCCAGCAGCTTGACGGGCAGAGACTACGAGCAGTACTTC.

J is TRBJ1-5 and V is TRBV18; D is ambiguous. This CDR3 has 16 residues. V lost 1 base and J lost 1, with 11 bases in between. Germline V gene data show CDR1 as KGHSH and CDR2 as LQKENI. The CDR3 nucleotides are TGTGCCAGCTCACCACAAACCGCACGGAGCAATCAGCCCCAGCATTTT. Amino acid sequence: CASSPQTARSNQPQHF.

This clonotype was recorded many times. The chain recombines TRBV19 with TRBJ1-2, with 7 bases matching TRBD1. The CDR3 consists of 13 residues. V trimming: 3 bases; J trimming: 8 bases; junction bases outside the gene matches: 6. CDR1 is LNHDA, CDR2 SQIVND, per germline (reference sequence). The CDR3 coding sequence is TGTGCCAGTAGTATGGAGGGACAGCGGGGCTACACCTTC. Its translation is CASSMEGQRGYTF.

V usage is TRBV20-1 and J usage is TRBJ2-7, with D perhaps assigned TRBD1 or TRBD2 (5 bases each). The CDR3 sequence is 12 residues long. Trimming pared 2 bases from V and 6 bases from J, leaving 11 bases between. Germline loops: CDR1 DFQATT, CDR2 SNEGSKA (reference sequence). The DNA for the CDR3 is TGCAGTGCTAGAATGGGGGATGGCGAGCAGTACTTC. Its translation: CSARMGDGEQYF.

This clonotype was seen at least ten times. The rearrangement joins TRBV3-1 to TRBJ1-2, with a tentative D call TRBD1 (5 bases). The V end lost 3 bases, the J end lost 3 bases, and 5 bases lay between the germline ends. CDR1 LGHDT and CDR2 YNNKEL come from the germline V gene (reference sequence). The CDR3 is made up of 12 amino acids. The CDR3 is CASSQGDYGYTF. In DNA form, the CDR3 reads TGTGCCAGCAGCCAGGGGGACTATGGCTACACCTTC.

The CDR3 sequence: CASSEMGALNQPQHF. DNA for the CDR3: TGTGCCAGCAGTGAGATGGGGGCACTGAATCAGCCCCAGCATTTT. The chain carries TRBV28 and TRBJ1-5, with D possibly being TRBD1 (6 bases). This CDR3 contains 15 residues. Germline V gives CDR1 MDHEN, CDR2 SYDVKM. Trimming took 5 bases from V and 4 from J, leaving 15 bases between them.

A few counts support this clonotype. The chain uses TRBV19 and TRBJ1-5; a weak D match, TRBD1 (5 bases). From germline, CDR1 is LNHDA and CDR2 SQIVND (reference sequence). V lost 3 bases, J lost 6 bases, and 9 bases lay in between. CDR3 length: 13 amino acids. CDR3: CASSIRVTQPQHF. In DNA form, the CDR3 reads TGTGCCAGTAGTATCAGGGTGACTCAGCCCCAGCATTTT.

This clonotype was counted a few times. CDR3 nucleotides: TGTGCCAGCAGTTTATCCGACAGGGGTCCAATTTACTCACCCCTCCACTTT. Its translation is CASSLSDRGPIYSPLHF. The chain has TRBV28 and TRBJ1-6; TRBD1 agrees at 8 bases. The V gene's germline CDR1 is MDHEN and CDR2 SYDVKM. V trimming: 1 base; J trimming: 10 bases; junction bases outside the gene matches: 12. This CDR3 is built from 17 residues.

There are a few counts of this clonotype. This chain joins TRBV5-1 and TRBJ1-1; D not resolved. The germline gives CDR1 SGHRS, CDR2 YFSETQ. V lost 4 bases, J lost 0 bases, and 13 bases lay in between. CDR3 length equals 15 residues. In DNA form, the CDR3 reads TGCGCCAGCAGCCCCCAAGTAGGCCTGAACACTGAAGCTTTCTTT. Translated, it gives CASSPQVGLNTEAFF.

The chain combines TRBV12-3 or TRBV12-4 with TRBJ1-1; D may be TRBD1 (5 bases). Trimming removed 6 bases from V and 1 base from J, with 15 bases in between. The length of the CDR3 is 15 residues. Here the CDR3 DNA reads TGTGCCAGCAGCCCAACGGACATTAAGAACACTGAAGCTTTCTTT. Its translation is CASSPTDIKNTEAFF.

J is TRBJ2-5 and V is TRBV15, with D perhaps being TRBD1 or TRBD2 (5 bases each). Trimming took off 5 bases at V and 9 bases at J, with 16 bases between the two ends. This CDR3 comprises 13 residues. The germline V gene encodes CDR1 LNHNV and CDR2 YYDKDF (reference sequence). The CDR3 loop reads CATSSRGTPAQYF. DNA for the CDR3: TGTGCCACCAGCTCCAGAGGGACCCCGGCCCAGTACTTC.

This clonotype was seen a few times. The gene calls are TRBV30 and TRBJ1-2; D unresolved. The V gene lost 2 bases and the J gene lost 0 bases, with 10 bases spanning the gap. Germline V gives CDR1 GTSNPN, CDR2 SVGIG (reference sequence). The CDR3 is 14 amino acids. CDR3 residues: CAWSSTPSNYGYTF. For the CDR3, the DNA is TGTGCCTGGAGTTCGACTCCCTCTAACTATGGCTACACCTTC.

This chain joins TRBV28 and TRBJ1-2; D perhaps matches TRBD1 (5 bases). Germline CDR1 is MDHEN and CDR2 is SYDVKM. The CDR3 has 14 residues. Trimming removed 5 bases from V and 3 bases from J, with 13 bases in between. The CDR3 coding sequence is TGTGCCAGCAGTCCCCTAGGGGAGGACTATGGCTACACCTTC. Amino acid sequence: CASSPLGEDYGYTF.